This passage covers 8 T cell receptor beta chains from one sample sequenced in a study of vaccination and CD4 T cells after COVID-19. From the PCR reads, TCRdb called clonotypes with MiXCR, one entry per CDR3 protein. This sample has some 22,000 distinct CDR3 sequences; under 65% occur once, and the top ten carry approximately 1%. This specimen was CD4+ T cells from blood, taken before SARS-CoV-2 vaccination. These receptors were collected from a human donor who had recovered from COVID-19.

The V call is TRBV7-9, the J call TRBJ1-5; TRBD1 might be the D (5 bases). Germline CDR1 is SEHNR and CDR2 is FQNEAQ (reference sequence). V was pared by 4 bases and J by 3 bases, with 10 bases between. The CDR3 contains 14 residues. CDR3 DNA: TGTGCCAGCAGCTCCGCGACAGTCAATCAGCCCCAGCATTTT. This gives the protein CASSSATVNQPQHF.

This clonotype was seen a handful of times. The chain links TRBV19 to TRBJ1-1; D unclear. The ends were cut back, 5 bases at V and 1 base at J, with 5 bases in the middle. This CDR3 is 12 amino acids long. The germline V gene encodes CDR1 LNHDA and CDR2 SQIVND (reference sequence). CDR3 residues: CASSARNTEAFF. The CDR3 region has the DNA TGTGCCAGTAGTGCGCGGAACACTGAAGCTTTCTTT.

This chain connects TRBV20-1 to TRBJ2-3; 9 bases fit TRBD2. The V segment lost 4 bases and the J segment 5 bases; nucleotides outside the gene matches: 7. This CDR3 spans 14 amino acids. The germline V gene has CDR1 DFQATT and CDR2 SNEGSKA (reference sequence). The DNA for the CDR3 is TGCAGTGCTACTGGCGGGAGGGCCATAGATACGCAGTATTTT. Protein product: CSATGGRAIDTQYF.

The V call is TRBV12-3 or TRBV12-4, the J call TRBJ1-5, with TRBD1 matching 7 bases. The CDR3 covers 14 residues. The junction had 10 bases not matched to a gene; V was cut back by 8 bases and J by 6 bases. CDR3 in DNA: TGTGCCAGCCGAGCCTCAGGGGGTAGTCAGCCCCAGCATTTT. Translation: CASRASGGSQPQHF.

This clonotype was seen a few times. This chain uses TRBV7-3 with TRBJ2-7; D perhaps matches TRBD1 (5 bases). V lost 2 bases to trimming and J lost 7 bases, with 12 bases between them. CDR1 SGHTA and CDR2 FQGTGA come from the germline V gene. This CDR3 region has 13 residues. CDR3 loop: CASSLGWNREQYF. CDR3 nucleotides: TGTGCCAGCAGCTTAGGCTGGAACAGGGAGCAGTACTTC.

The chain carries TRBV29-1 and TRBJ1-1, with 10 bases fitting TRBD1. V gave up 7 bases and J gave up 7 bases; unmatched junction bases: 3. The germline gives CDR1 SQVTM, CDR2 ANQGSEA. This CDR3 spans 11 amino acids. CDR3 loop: CSAGDRGEAFF. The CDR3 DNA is TGCAGCGCCGGGGACAGGGGTGAAGCTTTCTTT.

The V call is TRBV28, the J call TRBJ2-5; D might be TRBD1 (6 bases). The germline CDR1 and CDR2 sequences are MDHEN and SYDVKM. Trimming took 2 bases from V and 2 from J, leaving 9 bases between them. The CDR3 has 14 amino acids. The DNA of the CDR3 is TGTGCCAGCAGTTTAACAGGGAAGCAAGAGACCCAGTACTTC. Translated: CASSLTGKQETQYF.

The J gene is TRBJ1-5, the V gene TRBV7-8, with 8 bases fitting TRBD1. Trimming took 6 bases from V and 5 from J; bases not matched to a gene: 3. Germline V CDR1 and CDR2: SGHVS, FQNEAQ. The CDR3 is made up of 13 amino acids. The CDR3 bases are TGTGCCAGCAGTCCGACAGGGGATCAGCCCCAGCATTTT. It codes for CASSPTGDQPQHF.